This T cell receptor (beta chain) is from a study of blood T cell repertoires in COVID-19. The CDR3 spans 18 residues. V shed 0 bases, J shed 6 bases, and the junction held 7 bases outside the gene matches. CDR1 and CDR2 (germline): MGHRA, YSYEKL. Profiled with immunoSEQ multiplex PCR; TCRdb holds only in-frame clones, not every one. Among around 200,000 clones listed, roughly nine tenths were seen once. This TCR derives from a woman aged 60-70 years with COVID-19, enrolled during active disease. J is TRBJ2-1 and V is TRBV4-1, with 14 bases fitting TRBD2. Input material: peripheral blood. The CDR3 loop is CASSQDPAGTSGSNEQFF. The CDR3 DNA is TGCGCCAGCAGCCAAGATCCCGCCGGGACTAGCGGGAGCAATGAGCAGTTCTTC.